A selection of T cell receptor beta chains follows, all from one sample in a study of T cells in Graves' hyperthyroidism and ophthalmopathy. Using its own MiXCR run on the multiplex PCR reads, TCRdb lists one record per CDR3 protein. The profile covers about 290,000 distinct CDR3 sequences, with approximately 15% appearing a single time and 7% to 9% taken by the ten largest. The sequenced material came from blood. These receptors all stem from a woman in her thirties or forties with Graves' hyperthyroidism. Both conserved end residues are part of each CDR3. A D gene is named only where the DNA matches it firmly. Expanded clones get a size class; other rows say once, few or many, or leave the size out.

v_call	clone_size	d_call	j_call	cdr3_nt	cdr3_aa
TRBV7-9	.	TRBD2	TRBJ2-5	TGTGCCAGCAGCTTAGCGTGGGCTAGCGGGAGAGAGACCCAGTACTTC	CASSLAWASGRETQYF
TRBV3-1	few	.	TRBJ1-2	TGTGCCAGCAGCCGTCCGGACAGCCAGCTCGGCTACACCTTC	CASSRPDSQLGYTF
TRBV19	many	.	TRBJ1-2	TGTGCCAGTAGTAGGGATTTTCGGTGGGACTATGGCTACACCTTC	CASSRDFRWDYGYTF
TRBV29-1	many	.	TRBJ1-2	TGCAGCGTTGCGTCAGGCATGGACTATGGCTACACCTTC	CSVASGMDYGYTF
TRBV10-1	many	.	TRBJ1-1	TGCGCCAGCAGTGAGTCCATGTTCGGAGGGACACGGGAAATTGAAGCTTTCTTT	CASSESMFGGTREIEAFF
TRBV20-1	.	.	TRBJ2-3	TGCAGTGCAGATTGGACAGCTAGCACAGATACGCAGTATTTT	CSADWTASTDTQYF
TRBV7-2	many	TRBD2	TRBJ2-1	TGTGCCAGCAGCACCCGGACTAGCTTCAATGAGCAGTTCTTC	CASSTRTSFNEQFF
TRBV6-2/TRBV6-3	.	.	TRBJ1-6	TGTGCCAGCAGTTCCTCCACGACAGATAATTCACCCCTCCACTTT	CASSSSTTDNSPLHF
TRBV7-2	many	.	TRBJ1-5	TGTGCCAGCAGCCTAAATTCGAGGGTTTTACAGCCCCAGCATTTT	CASSLNSRVLQPQHF
TRBV30	many	TRBD2	TRBJ2-7	TGTGCCTGGAGTTCTAGCGGATCCTACGAGCAGTACTTC	CAWSSSGSYEQYF
TRBV29-1	many	TRBD2	TRBJ2-5	TGCAGCGTAGAAGCGGGAGTGGAGACCCAGTACTTC	CSVEAGVETQYF
TRBV9	many	.	TRBJ1-1	TGTGCCAGCAGCGGGGGGGGCGATGGGAGGGTGAACACTGAAGCTTTCTTT	CASSGGGDGRVNTEAFF
TRBV10-3	.	.	TRBJ1-1	TGTGCCATCACCGTCGACAGACTGAACACTGAAGCTTTCTTT	CAITVDRLNTEAFF
TRBV7-3	many	.	TRBJ2-1	TGTGCCAGCAGCTTATGGGCAGGGTCGGTTGAGCAGTTCTTC	CASSLWAGSVEQFF
TRBV28	many	.	TRBJ2-1	TGTGCCAGCTTAACAGCTCGGGAGCAGTTCTTC	CASLTAREQFF
TRBV25-1	few	.	TRBJ1-1	TGTGCCAGCAGTTTCTTAAACACTGGAGCTTTCTTT	CASSFLNTGAFF
TRBV12-3/TRBV12-4	many	.	TRBJ1-5	TGTGCCAGCAGGCTGCGGACGGGGGGTGATCAGCCCCAGCATTTT	CASRLRTGGDQPQHF
TRBV7-7	many	.	TRBJ1-4	TGTGCTAGCAGCCGACTTCCATCGCCCATGCGAAAACTGTTTTTT	CASSRLPSPMRKLFF
TRBV12-3/TRBV12-4	many	.	TRBJ2-5	TGTGCCAGCAGCCGGGGCACGTCCGGGTCGACCCAGTACTTC	CASSRGTSGSTQYF
TRBV19	few	TRBD2	TRBJ2-2	TGTGCCAGTAGTACACCACTAGCGGGAGGACTCCACACCGGGGAGCTGTTTTTT	CASSTPLAGGLHTGELFF
TRBV12-3/TRBV12-4	many	.	TRBJ2-2	TGTGCCAGCAGTTTAGCCAGAGACACCGGGGAGCTGTTTTTT	CASSLARDTGELFF
TRBV29-1	few	TRBD1	TRBJ2-1	TGCAGCGTTGGGGACAGGGGGCACTACAATGAGCAGTTCTTC	CSVGDRGHYNEQFF
TRBV18	few	TRBD2	TRBJ2-4	TGTGCCAGCTCACCTCGGGCTAGCGGGAGTGGAAAAAACATTCAGTACTTC	CASSPRASGSGKNIQYF
TRBV9	few	.	TRBJ1-2	TGTGCCAGCAGCGCAAAATTGGAGGGACACCACTATGGCTACACCTTC	CASSAKLEGHHYGYTF
TRBV2	.	TRBD1	TRBJ1-1	TGTGCCAGCAAGGTCGGAAGGGGACAGGAAGCTTTCTTT	CASKVGRGQEAFF
TRBV7-9	few	.	TRBJ1-1	TGTGCCAGCAGCCACCGCAACCTTTGGGCTTTCTTT	CASSHRNLWAFF
TRBV11-2	.	.	TRBJ1-4	TGTGCCAGCAGCTTAAAATTGGGATCCTTTGATGAAAAACTGTTTTTT	CASSLKLGSFDEKLFF
TRBV28	few	.	TRBJ1-6	TGTGCCAGCAGTTTATGGAGGGGCAATTCACCCCTCCACTTT	CASSLWRGNSPLHF
TRBV28	many	TRBD1	TRBJ1-2	TGTGCCAGCAGTACCCGGGACAGTAACTATGGCTACACCTTC	CASSTRDSNYGYTF
TRBV12-3/TRBV12-4	many	TRBD2	TRBJ2-3	TGTGCCAGCACCCTCCTGGGGCGGGAGGCAGATACGCAGTATTTT	CASTLLGREADTQYF
TRBV7-9	.	.	TRBJ2-3	TGTGCCAGCAGCTGGGGGACTTCGAGCACAGATACGCAGTATTTT	CASSWGTSSTDTQYF
TRBV9	few	.	TRBJ1-1	TGTGCCAGCTCAAGAGGGCCCCTTCATATGAACACTGAAGCTTTCTTT	CASSRGPLHMNTEAFF
TRBV12-3/TRBV12-4	many	.	TRBJ1-2	TGTGCCAGCAGTGCCGGGACTCGAGGTGGCTACACCTTC	CASSAGTRGGYTF
TRBV28	many	.	TRBJ1-6	TGTGCCAGCAGAGACAGTTCCTACTCACCCCTCCACTTT	CASRDSSYSPLHF
TRBV28	many	TRBD2	TRBJ2-1	TGTGGATCTCTAGCGGGAGGGCCCCACAATGAGCAGTTCTTC	CGSLAGGPHNEQFF
TRBV7-9	few	.	TRBJ2-7	TGTGCCAGCAGCTTAGGGAACCACGAGCAGTACTTC	CASSLGNHEQYF
TRBV5-6	few	.	TRBJ1-2	TGTGCCAGCAGCTTGGTCGGCAGTGACTATGGCTACACCTTC	CASSLVGSDYGYTF
TRBV14	.	TRBD2	TRBJ2-7	TGTGCCAGCAGCCAATCTCTAGCGGGGAACTACGAGCAGTACTTC	CASSQSLAGNYEQYF
TRBV30	many	.	TRBJ1-5	TGTGCCTGGAGTGGGGATTTCGATCAGCCCCAGCATTTT	CAWSGDFDQPQHF
TRBV28	.	.	TRBJ2-1	TGTGCCAGCAGCTTAGACGGGCTTTACAATGAGCAGTTCTTC	CASSLDGLYNEQFF
TRBV24-1	.	.	TRBJ2-1	TGTGCCACCAGTGGTTGGTTGGGCAATGAGCAGTTCTTC	CATSGWLGNEQFF
TRBV7-2	many	.	TRBJ1-1	TGTGCCAGCAGCTTACCTCCAGACACTGAAGCTTTCTTT	CASSLPPDTEAFF
TRBV7-8	.	TRBD1	TRBJ2-7	TGTGCCAGCAGCTTTCCAGACAGGGACGTCTCCTACGAGCAGTACTTC	CASSFPDRDVSYEQYF
TRBV6-6	many	TRBD1	TRBJ1-1	TGTGCCAGCAGTTACTCCGGGACAGGGGGCTACACTGAAGCTTTCTTT	CASSYSGTGGYTEAFF
TRBV20-1	many	TRBD2	TRBJ2-7	TGCAGTGCTAGAGTTCAGGGAGGGGCCTACGAGCAGTACTTC	CSARVQGGAYEQYF
TRBV28	few	TRBD1	TRBJ2-5	TGTGCCAGCAGTTTTGGCATACACAGGGGCGCTCGAGAGACCCAGTACTTC	CASSFGIHRGARETQYF
TRBV10-3	few	.	TRBJ2-6	TGTGCCATCAGTGGGGGAAGGTTCGGGGTTTCGAGATCTGGGGCCAACGTCCTGACTTTC	CAISGGRFGVSRSGANVLTF
TRBV29-1	many	TRBD2	TRBJ2-1	TGCAGCGTTGATACTAGCGGGAGCGGGTATGAGCAGTTCTTC	CSVDTSGSGYEQFF
TRBV6-2/TRBV6-3	many	.	TRBJ2-7	TGTGCCAGCAGTTTTAAGTACGGGAGAGCTGGGTACGAGCAGTACTTC	CASSFKYGRAGYEQYF
TRBV7-3	many	.	TRBJ2-2	TGTGCCAGCAGCTTAACCGGGGGCAGGGCCGGGACCGGGGAGCTGTTTTTT	CASSLTGGRAGTGELFF
TRBV7-9	few	.	TRBJ2-5	TGTGCCAGCAGCCCCTCGGCTAGAATAGAGACCCAGTACTTC	CASSPSARIETQYF
TRBV20-1	.	TRBD1	TRBJ2-1	TGCAGTGCTCCCACCGGGACAGGGGTCCATGAGCAGTTCTTC	CSAPTGTGVHEQFF
TRBV20-1	many	TRBD2	TRBJ2-5	TGCAGCAATACGGACGGGGGGGAAGAGACCCAGTACTTC	CSNTDGGEETQYF
TRBV10-3	many	.	TRBJ1-5	TGTGCCATCAGTGAGGGCTTCCCCTCGCCCCAGCATTTT	CAISEGFPSPQHF
TRBV2	many	.	TRBJ1-2	TGTGCCAGCAGTGACAGAGGACGAGGCTACACCTTC	CASSDRGRGYTF
TRBV15	many	TRBD1	TRBJ1-2	TGTGCCACCAGCAGAGAATCGGGAAACAGGGGCGGAAACTATGGCTACACCTTC	CATSRESGNRGGNYGYTF
TRBV29-1	.	.	TRBJ1-2	TGCAGCGTTGCTCCGGGCTACACCTTC	CSVAPGYTF
TRBV7-9	.	TRBD2	TRBJ2-5	TGTGCCAGCAGCTTAGGACTAGCGGGAAAGGAGACCCAGTACTTC	CASSLGLAGKETQYF
TRBV20-1	many	.	TRBJ1-1	TGCAGTGCCCCCTGGGGACCCCTGAAGACTGAAGCTTTCTTT	CSAPWGPLKTEAFF
TRBV7-6	.	.	TRBJ2-5	TGTGCCAGCGGCCAGCAGACCCCTTCGAACTTC	CASGQQTPSNF